The sequence of this T cell receptor (beta chain) was determined in a study of shared clonotypes between healthy human individuals. Study-wide results and limits: Clonotype sharing across a few donors was observed for about 5.5% of naive CD4 clonotypes. Unshared clonotypes carried lower generation probabilities than those common to all four donors.

CD8 memory merged CD45RO+ cells and CCR7-negative CD45RA+ TemRA cells into one population. Worth noting for this clone: The target antigen is unknown.

Splitting of each subset's genomic DNA was done evenly across several immunoSEQ plates. Generated by immunoSEQ multiplex PCR, the TCRdb table keeps only in-frame clones and is missing some. The sample records 90,000 to 120,000 clones, 68% being singletons. This clonotype was obtained from a woman younger than 45 in good health. The sequenced sample was memory CD8+ T cells sorted from blood. The subset denotes: CD45RO+ cells pooled with CCR7-negative TemRA cells.

In DNA form, the CDR3 reads TGTGCCAGCAGTTTTACTAGCGGGAGTAACGAGCAGTACTTC. Residues: CASSFTSGSNEQYF. The chain links TRBV6-4 to TRBJ2-7; 11 bases are a match to TRBD2. The CDR3 consists of 14 residues. The germline V gene encodes CDR1 MRHNA and CDR2 SNTAGT. The J segment lost 5 bases and the V segment lost 5 bases, leaving 5 bases of the junction unmatched.